At least ten counts were recorded for the clone carrying this T cell receptor beta chain. Its matching antigen is unknown. In germline, CDR1 is DFQATT, CDR2 SNEGSKA (reference sequence). This CDR3 is 11 amino acids long. Trimming removed 2 bases from V and 6 bases from J, with 6 bases in between. These data are taken from a study of T cells in Graves' hyperthyroidism and ophthalmopathy. Study-wide points: Researchers found most expanded thyroid clonotypes above 0.001 in blood as well. In the analysis, a 13 V-J model separated ophthalmopathy from stable hyperthyroidism.

Using over 8.5 ml of fresh peripheral blood, PBMCs were prepared. Amplification targeted TCR beta CDR3 regions from RNA transcripts. RT-PCR in the first round (using the HTBI primer set) targeted the TCR CDR3. TCRdb analysed the multiplex PCR reads with MiXCR anew, one entry per CDR3 protein. This sample has around 500,000 distinct CDR3 sequences; approximately 15% occur once, and the top ten carry around 17%. This chain joins TRBV20-1 and TRBJ2-3; D ambiguous. The TCR sequence derives from a woman under 30 with Graves' hyperthyroidism. The sequenced sample was blood. The CDR3 loop reads CSARLPDTQYF. As DNA, the CDR3 is TGCAGTGCTAGACTTCCCGATACGCAGTATTTT.